The rows below give T cell receptor beta chains drawn from one sample of a study of T cell changes during pregnancy in multiple sclerosis. Profiling relied on immunoSEQ multiplex PCR, and the TCRdb table lists in-frame clones only, not all of them. Of some 28,000 clones listed, approximately 90% are singletons. The sequencing used CD4+ T cells from peripheral blood mononuclear cells, collected in the first trimester of pregnancy. The origin of the receptors is a female donor in good health, enrolled as a control in a pregnancy study. Each CDR3 is given with its conserved first and last residue. The D gene is left open where the match is weak. The size entry is marked missing in some rows and otherwise reads once, few, many or a size class.

D: NA
J: TRBJ1-1
size: NA
V: TRBV2
CDR3: CASSESEDTEAFF
DNA: TGTGCCAGCAGTGAATCTGAGGACACTGAAGCTTTCTTT

D: TRBD2
J: TRBJ2-5
size: hyperexpanded
V: TRBV5-1
CDR3: CASSLGLAGGREETQYF
DNA: TGCGCCAGCAGCTTGGGGCTAGCGGGGGGAAGAGAAGAGACCCAGTACTTC

D: NA
J: TRBJ2-3
size: NA
V: TRBV28
CDR3: CASRDFASTDTQYF
DNA: TGTGCCAGCAGGGACTTTGCTAGCACAGATACGCAGTATTTT

D: NA
J: TRBJ2-7
size: once
V: TRBV7-2
CDR3: CASSPTPWAPTGEQYF
DNA: TGTGCCAGCAGCCCTACGCCTTGGGCCCCGACGGGGGAGCAGTACTTC

D: TRBD2
J: TRBJ2-7
size: NA
V: TRBV27
CDR3: CASRTGLASFEQYF
DNA: TGTGCCAGCAGGACGGGACTAGCTTCGTTTGAGCAGTACTTC

D: TRBD2
J: TRBJ2-1
size: NA
V: TRBV30
CDR3: CAWRGLGGREQFF
DNA: TGTGCCTGGCGAGGACTAGGAGGTCGGGAGCAGTTCTTC

D: TRBD2
J: TRBJ2-1
size: once
V: TRBV5-4
CDR3: CASSPGPGTSSNNEQFF
DNA: TGTGCCAGCAGTCCCGGCCCCGGGACTAGCTCCAACAATGAGCAGTTCTTC

D: NA
J: TRBJ2-7
size: NA
V: TRBV30
CDR3: CVVSGTRYEQYF
DNA: TGTGTCGTCTCCGGGACTCGTTACGAGCAGTACTTC

D: NA
J: TRBJ2-2
size: NA
V: TRBV11-2
CDR3: CASSLARLARPGELFF
DNA: TGTGCCAGCAGCTTAGCACGTCTAGCCCGCCCCGGGGAGCTGTTTTTT

D: TRBD1
J: TRBJ1-3
size: NA
V: TRBV2
CDR3: CASRGDRAGNTIYF
DNA: TGTGCCAGCAGAGGGGACAGGGCTGGAAACACCATATATTTT

D: TRBD2
J: TRBJ2-3
size: NA
V: TRBV5-6
CDR3: CASGHAGTSRTQYF
DNA: TGTGCCAGCGGTCACGCCGGGACTAGTCGAACGCAGTATTTT

D: TRBD2
J: TRBJ2-1
size: once
V: TRBV10-3
CDR3: CAISEWIERDKVEQFF
DNA: TGTGCCATCAGTGAGTGGATCGAGCGGGATAAGGTTGAGCAGTTCTTC

D: NA
J: TRBJ2-5
size: NA
V: TRBV18
CDR3: CASSPPSVPDQYF
DNA: TGTGCCAGCTCACCACCTTCCGTCCCAGACCAGTACTTC

D: NA
J: TRBJ2-6
size: once
V: TRBV7-6
CDR3: CASSPTSSSGANVLTF
DNA: TGTGCCAGCAGCCCTACTAGTTCCTCTGGGGCCAACGTCCTGACTTTC

D: NA
J: TRBJ2-1
size: NA
V: TRBV4-1
CDR3: CASSQDRGLVWFF
DNA: TGCGCCAGCAGCCAAGATCGTGGCCTAGTTTGGTTCTTC

D: TRBD2
J: TRBJ2-5
size: few
V: TRBV7-8
CDR3: CASSLTVGGQETQYF
DNA: TGTGCCAGCAGCTTAACCGTGGGGGGGCAAGAGACCCAGTACTTC

D: TRBD1
J: TRBJ2-7
size: NA
V: TRBV18
CDR3: CASSPTGVNEQYF
DNA: TGTGCCAGCTCGCCGACAGGGGTCAACGAGCAGTACTTC

D: NA
J: TRBJ1-2
size: NA
V: TRBV19
CDR3: CASSIDWASNYGYTF
DNA: TGTGCCAGTAGTATAGATTGGGCTTCTAACTATGGCTACACCTTC

D: TRBD1
J: TRBJ1-3
size: NA
V: TRBV7-2
CDR3: CASSLDRGGNTIYF
DNA: TGTGCCAGCAGCTTAGACAGGGGGGGAAACACCATATATTTT

D: TRBD1
J: TRBJ1-2
size: NA
V: TRBV5-1
CDR3: CASSQDRGEGGYTF
DNA: TGCGCCAGCAGCCAGGACAGGGGTGAGGGCGGCTACACCTTC

D: TRBD1
J: TRBJ2-5
size: NA
V: TRBV11-2
CDR3: CASSWDRAGGETQYF
DNA: TGTGCCAGCAGTTGGGACAGGGCGGGTGGAGAGACCCAGTACTTC

D: TRBD2
J: TRBJ2-1
size: NA
V: TRBV6-6
CDR3: CASSYTSGLAGRQFF
DNA: TGTGCCAGCAGTTACACTTCTGGACTAGCGGGAAGGCAGTTCTTC

D: NA
J: TRBJ2-7
size: NA
V: TRBV18
CDR3: CASSSQGLSSYEQYF
DNA: TGTGCCAGCTCCAGCCAGGGGCTTAGCTCCTACGAGCAGTACTTC

D: NA
J: TRBJ2-6
size: few
V: TRBV6-1
CDR3: CASSETDSGANVLTF
DNA: TGTGCCAGCAGTGAGACAGACTCTGGGGCCAACGTCCTGACTTTC

D: NA
J: TRBJ2-7
size: NA
V: TRBV10-3
CDR3: CAIKAPSRGEQYF
DNA: TGTGCCATCAAGGCGCCCAGCCGGGGCGAGCAGTACTTC

D: NA
J: TRBJ2-3
size: NA
V: TRBV9
CDR3: CASSVGLGRTDTQYF
DNA: TGTGCCAGCAGCGTAGGTCTGGGGCGCACAGATACGCAGTATTTT

D: NA
J: TRBJ2-5
size: NA
V: TRBV5-8
CDR3: CASYLLGRTQYF
DNA: TGTGCCAGCTATCTGTTGGGCCGGACCCAGTACTTC

D: TRBD1
J: TRBJ1-4
size: NA
V: TRBV28
CDR3: CASNQGGATNEKLFF
DNA: TGTGCCAGCAATCAGGGGGGAGCAACTAATGAAAAACTGTTTTTT

D: NA
J: TRBJ1-1
size: NA
V: TRBV9
CDR3: CASSPGLNTEAFF
DNA: TGTGCCAGCAGTCCAGGTTTGAACACTGAAGCTTTCTTT

D: TRBD1
J: TRBJ1-4
size: NA
V: TRBV18
CDR3: CASSRDREDEKLFF
DNA: TGTGCCAGCTCACGGGACAGGGAGGACGAAAAACTGTTTTTT

D: NA
J: TRBJ1-4
size: NA
V: TRBV5-1
CDR3: CASSLGQVNEKLFF
DNA: TGCGCCAGCAGCTTGGGACAAGTTAATGAAAAACTGTTTTTT

D: NA
J: TRBJ2-7
size: once
V: TRBV27
CDR3: CASSLKSAYEQYF
DNA: TGTGCCAGCAGTTTAAAGTCGGCCTACGAGCAGTACTTC

D: NA
J: TRBJ1-4
size: NA
V: TRBV5-4
CDR3: CASSQEITGPREKLFF
DNA: TGTGCCAGCAGCCAAGAGATTACAGGGCCTAGGGAAAAACTGTTTTTT

D: NA
J: TRBJ1-6
size: NA
V: TRBV11-2
CDR3: CASSSGGYNNSPLHF
DNA: TGTGCCAGCAGCTCGGGGGGGTACAATAATTCACCCCTCCACTTT

D: NA
J: TRBJ2-2
size: NA
V: TRBV11-2
CDR3: CASSRGDWGLGELFF
DNA: TGTGCCAGCAGCCGGGGGGACTGGGGGCTTGGGGAGCTGTTTTTT